A few counts support the clone carrying this T cell receptor (beta chain). Its antigen remains unknown. The sample originates from a study of regulatory T cells in long-lasting Graves disease. Findings and limits, study-wide: TCR diversity was lower in persistent than newly diagnosed Graves' disease. Only peripheral blood was studied, not thyroid tissue.

The V gene's germline CDR1 is SGHVS and CDR2 FNYEAQ. The V segment lost 3 bases and the J segment 4 bases; nucleotides outside the gene matches: 8. There are 16 residues in the CDR3. Time point specified: newly diagnosed GD, antithyroid drugs for less than 3 months. Preparation of the TCR library used RNA extracted from PBMCs. The TCR beta library used iRepertoire HTBI primers with Arm-PCR amplification of CDR3. TCRdb redid the calling of the multiplex PCR reads with MiXCR, one entry per CDR3 protein. The sample includes hundreds of thousands of distinct CDR3 sequences, 16% of them seen just once. Separately, the same data were catalogued under a study of T cells in Graves' hyperthyroidism and ophthalmopathy. That publication notes: TCR CDR3 underwent first-round RT-PCR with the HTBI primer set. Most clonotypes that expanded in the thyroid above 0.001 also showed up in blood.

The source material was peripheral blood mononuclear cells (PBMCs), sampled at new diagnosis, from a patient treated with antithyroid drugs. The V call is TRBV7-6, the J call TRBJ2-2; 7 positions agree with TRBD2. The TCR originated in a man between 18 and 29 years old with Graves disease. The CDR3, as DNA: TGTGCCAGCAGCTTTGATCTTAGCGGGTCCACCGGGGAGCTGTTTTTT. The encoded protein is CASSFDLSGSTGELFF.